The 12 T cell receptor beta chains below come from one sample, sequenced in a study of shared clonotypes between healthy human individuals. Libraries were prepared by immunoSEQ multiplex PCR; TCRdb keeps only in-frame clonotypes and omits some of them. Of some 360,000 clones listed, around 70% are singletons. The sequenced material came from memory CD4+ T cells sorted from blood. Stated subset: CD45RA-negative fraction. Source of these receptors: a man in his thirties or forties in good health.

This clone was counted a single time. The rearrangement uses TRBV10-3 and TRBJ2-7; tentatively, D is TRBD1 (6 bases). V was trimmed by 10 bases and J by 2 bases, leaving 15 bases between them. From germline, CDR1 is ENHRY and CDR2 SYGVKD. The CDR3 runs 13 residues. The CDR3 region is CATQKGDTYEQYF. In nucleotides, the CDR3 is TGTGCCACCCAGAAGGGGGATACCTACGAGCAGTACTTC.

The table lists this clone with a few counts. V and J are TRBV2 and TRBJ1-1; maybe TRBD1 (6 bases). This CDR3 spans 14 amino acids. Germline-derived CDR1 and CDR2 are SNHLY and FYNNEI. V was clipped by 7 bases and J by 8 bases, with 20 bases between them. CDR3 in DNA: TGTGCCAGCACCAAATCAGGGGTCGGGGGGGAAGCTTTCTTT. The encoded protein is CASTKSGVGGEAFF.

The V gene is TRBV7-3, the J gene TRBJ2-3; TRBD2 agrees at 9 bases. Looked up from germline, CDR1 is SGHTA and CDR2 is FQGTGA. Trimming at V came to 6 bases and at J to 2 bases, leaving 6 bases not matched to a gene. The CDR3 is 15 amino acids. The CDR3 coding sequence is TGTGCCAGCAGTTTAGCGGGAGAGTACACAGATACGCAGTATTTT. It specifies CASSLAGEYTDTQYF. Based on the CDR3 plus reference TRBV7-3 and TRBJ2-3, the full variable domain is GAGVSQTPSNKVTEKGKYVELRCDPISGHTALYWYRQSLGQGPEFLIYFQGTGAADDSGLPNDRFFAVRPEGSVSTLKIQRTERGDSAVYLCASSLAGEYTDTQYFGPGTRLTVL.

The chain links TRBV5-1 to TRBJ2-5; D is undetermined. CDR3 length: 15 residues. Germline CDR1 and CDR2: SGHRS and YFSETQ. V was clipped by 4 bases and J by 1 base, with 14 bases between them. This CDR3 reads CASSPPSGAQETQYF. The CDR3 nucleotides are TGCGCCAGCAGCCCCCCGTCCGGCGCCCAAGAGACCCAGTACTTC.

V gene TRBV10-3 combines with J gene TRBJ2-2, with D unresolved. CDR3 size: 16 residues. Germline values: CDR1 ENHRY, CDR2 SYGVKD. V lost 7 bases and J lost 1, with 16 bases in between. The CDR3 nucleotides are TGTGCCATCAACCTCGGTGGCCCGGGGAACACCGGGGAGCTGTTTTTT. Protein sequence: CAINLGGPGNTGELFF.

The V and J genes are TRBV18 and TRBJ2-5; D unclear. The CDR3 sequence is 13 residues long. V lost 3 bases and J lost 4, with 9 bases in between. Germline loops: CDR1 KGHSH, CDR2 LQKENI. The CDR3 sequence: CASSPQNRETQYF. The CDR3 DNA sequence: TGTGCCAGCTCACCTCAGAATAGAGAGACCCAGTACTTC.

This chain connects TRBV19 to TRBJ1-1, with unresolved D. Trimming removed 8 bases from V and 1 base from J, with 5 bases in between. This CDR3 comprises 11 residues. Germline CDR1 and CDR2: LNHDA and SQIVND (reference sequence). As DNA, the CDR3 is TGTGCCAGTGGAAGGAACACTGAAGCTTTCTTT. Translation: CASGRNTEAFF.

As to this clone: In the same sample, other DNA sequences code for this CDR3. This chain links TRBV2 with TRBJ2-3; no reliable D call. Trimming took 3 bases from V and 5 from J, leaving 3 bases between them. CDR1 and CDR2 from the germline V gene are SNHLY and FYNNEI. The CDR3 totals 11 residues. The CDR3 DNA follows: TGTGCCAGCAGTGACCGAGATACGCAGTATTTT. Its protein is CASSDRDTQYF.

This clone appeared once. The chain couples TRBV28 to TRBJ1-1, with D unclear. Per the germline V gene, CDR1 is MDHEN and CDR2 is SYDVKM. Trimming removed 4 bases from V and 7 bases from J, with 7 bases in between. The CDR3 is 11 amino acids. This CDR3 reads CASSSTFEAFF. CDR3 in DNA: TGTGCCAGCAGTTCAACGTTTGAAGCTTTCTTT.

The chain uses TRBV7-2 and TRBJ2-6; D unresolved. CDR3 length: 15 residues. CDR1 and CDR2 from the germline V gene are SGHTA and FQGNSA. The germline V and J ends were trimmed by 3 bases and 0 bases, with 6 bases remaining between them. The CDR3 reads CASSFESSGANVLTF. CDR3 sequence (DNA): TGTGCCAGCAGCTTTGAGAGCTCTGGGGCCAACGTCCTGACTTTC. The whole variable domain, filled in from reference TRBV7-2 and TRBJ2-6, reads GAGVSQSPSNKVTEKGKDVELRCDPISGHTALYWYRQSLGQGLEFLIYFQGNSAPDKSGLPSDRFSAERTGGSVSTLTIQRTQQEDSAVYLCASSFESSGANVLTFGAGSRLTVL.

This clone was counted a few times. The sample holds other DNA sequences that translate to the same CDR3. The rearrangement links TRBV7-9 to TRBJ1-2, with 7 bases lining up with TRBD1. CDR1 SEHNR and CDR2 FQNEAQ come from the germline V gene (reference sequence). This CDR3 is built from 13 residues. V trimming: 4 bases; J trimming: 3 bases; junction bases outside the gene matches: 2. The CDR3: CASSWQGDYGYTF. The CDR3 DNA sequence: TGTGCCAGCAGCTGGCAGGGGGACTATGGCTACACCTTC.

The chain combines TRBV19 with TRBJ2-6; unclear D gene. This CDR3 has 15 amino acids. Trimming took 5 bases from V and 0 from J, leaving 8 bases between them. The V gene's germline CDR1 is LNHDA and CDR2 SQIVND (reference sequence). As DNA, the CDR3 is TGTGCCAGTAGTTTCAGTAGCTCTGGGGCCAACGTCCTGACTTTC. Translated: CASSFSSSGANVLTF.